The 17 T cell receptor beta chains in this list originate from one sample, sequenced in a study of Ad26.COV2.S vaccination and SARS-CoV-2 variants. As to treatment: approximately 18 received Ad26.COV2.S at low or high dose, single or two shots; a few received placebo; per-sample allocation not given. On day 63 after the first injection, vaccine and placebo recipients gave samples. Data came from immunoSEQ multiplex PCR; TCRdb stores just in-frame clones and leaves some out. The sample records 350,000 to 450,000 clones, about nine tenths being singletons. Here the sequenced sample was peripheral blood, taken in a trial of Ad26.COV2.S vaccine versus placebo. Every receptor here comes from a person aged 18-60 years who received the Ad26.COV2.S COVID-19 vaccine or a placebo.

The sample holds a few counts of this clone. V and J are TRBV5-1 and TRBJ1-2; weak D call: TRBD1 (6 bases). This CDR3 has 17 amino acids. CDR1 is SGHRS, CDR2 YFSETQ, per germline. The V and J ends lost 0 bases and 5 bases respectively, with 20 bases between them. CDR3 in amino acids: CASSLDDRSVSGYGYTF. As DNA, the CDR3 is TGCGCCAGCAGCTTGGATGACAGGTCGGTCAGTGGTTATGGCTACACCTTC.

The gene calls are TRBV18 and TRBJ2-4; TRBD1 or TRBD2 may be the D gene (5 bases each). Germline lookup yields CDR1 KGHSH and CDR2 LQKENI. CDR3 length: 16 residues. The V gene lost 2 bases and the J gene lost 1 base, with 12 bases spanning the gap. CDR3 DNA sequence: TGTGCCAGCTCACCAGTTGCAGGGACGGCCAAAAACATTCAGTACTTC. Residues: CASSPVAGTAKNIQYF.

The rearrangement links TRBV10-3 to TRBJ1-5; 8 bases are a match to TRBD1. Trimming at V came to 3 bases and at J to 4 bases, leaving 8 bases not matched to a gene. The CDR3 has 16 amino acids. Germline values: CDR1 ENHRY, CDR2 SYGVKD. CDR3 protein: CAISDGQGSSNQPQHF. CDR3 DNA: TGTGCCATCAGTGATGGACAGGGTAGTAGTAATCAGCCCCAGCATTTT.

The gene calls are TRBV7-9 and TRBJ1-1; D is possibly TRBD1 (5 bases). The germline V and J ends were trimmed by 5 bases and 4 bases, with 14 bases remaining between them. Germline CDR1 SEHNR, CDR2 FQNEAQ (reference sequence). The CDR3 length is 14 residues. The CDR3 protein is CASSPYQGTTEAFF. Here the CDR3 DNA reads TGTGCCAGCAGCCCCTACCAGGGTACCACTGAAGCTTTCTTT.

The table lists this clone with a few counts. The chain has TRBV4-1 and TRBJ1-2; D not certain. V lost 3 bases and J lost 2, with 10 bases in between. CDR1 and CDR2 from the germline V gene are MGHRA and YSYEKL. The CDR3 extends over 14 amino acids. CDR3 residues: CASSQGSFNYGYTF. CDR3 bases: TGCGCCAGCAGCCAGGGCAGCTTCAACTATGGCTACACCTTC.

The CDR3 DNA sequence: TGTGCCAGCAGTACTGGGCAATTCTATAATTCACCCCTCCACTTT. Protein sequence: CASSTGQFYNSPLHF. The rearrangement joins TRBV27 to TRBJ1-6; D unresolved. This CDR3 has 15 amino acids. Trimming cost V 5 bases and J 3 bases, with 11 bases left between them. The V gene's germline CDR1 is MNHEY and CDR2 SMNVEV (reference sequence).

The chain combines TRBV5-6 with TRBJ2-5; D not resolved. This CDR3 is 13 amino acids long. V was shortened by 0 bases and J by 5 bases, with 8 bases between the two germline ends. Germline CDR1 reads SGHDT; CDR2 reads YYEEEE. CDR3 in amino acids: CASSLEIEETQYF. CDR3 bases: TGTGCCAGCAGCTTGGAAATTGAGGAGACCCAGTACTTC.

This clone has more than one count but fewer than ten. J is TRBJ1-1 and V is TRBV7-9; D is ambiguous. V dropped 0 bases and J dropped 8 bases, with 10 bases sitting between them. The CDR3 loop spans 13 amino acids. The V gene's germline CDR1 is SEHNR and CDR2 FQNEAQ (reference sequence). The CDR3 bases are TGTGCCAGCAGCTTAGCCGGCCCGGGGGAAGCTTTCTTT. Protein sequence: CASSLAGPGEAFF.

This rearrangement joins TRBV15 to TRBJ1-2, with D unresolved. V lost 3 bases to trimming and J lost 3 bases, with 14 bases between them. The CDR3 is made up of 15 amino acids. CDR1 and CDR2 (germline): LNHNV, YYDKDF (reference sequence). The CDR3, as DNA: TGTGCCACCAGCAGCGACATGGGCTTGCACTATGGCTACACCTTC. It is translated as CATSSDMGLHYGYTF.

J is TRBJ2-7 and V is TRBV7-8; D possibly uses TRBD1 or TRBD2 (5 bases each). The CDR3 totals 14 residues. Trimming removed 5 bases at V and 3 bases at J, with 14 bases between. Germline V gene lookup returns CDR1 SGHVS and CDR2 FQNEAQ. CDR3 sequence: CASSRGPKGYEQYF. DNA of the CDR3: TGTGCCAGCAGCCGGGGCCCGAAGGGCTACGAGCAGTACTTC.

The J gene is TRBJ1-1, the V gene TRBV19; no definite D call. This CDR3 is 12 amino acids long. Trimming cost V 7 bases and J 6 bases, with 12 bases left between them. Germline V gene lookup returns CDR1 LNHDA and CDR2 SQIVND (reference sequence). Written as DNA, the CDR3 is TGTGCCAGTAAAGAGGGAATCTCTGAAGCTTTCTTT. Translating it yields CASKEGISEAFF.

This clone was counted only a few times. The CDR3 spells CASSLAGTDSYEQYF. Here the CDR3 DNA reads TGTGCCAGTAGTTTGGCCGGGACGGACTCCTACGAGCAGTACTTC. This rearrangement joins TRBV19 to TRBJ2-7; perhaps D is TRBD1 or TRBD2 (5 bases each). Germline-derived CDR1 and CDR2 are LNHDA and SQIVND (reference sequence). The CDR3 is 15 residues long. V dropped 5 bases and J dropped 0 bases, with 14 bases sitting between them.

The J gene is TRBJ2-3, the V gene TRBV5-6; 8 nucleotides agree with TRBD2. The CDR3 contains 15 residues. Trimming at V came to 2 bases and at J to 7 bases, leaving 9 bases not matched to a gene. Germline CDR1 reads SGHDT; CDR2 reads YYEEEE. CDR3 loop: CASSLETGGRNTQYF. The CDR3 DNA is TGTGCCAGCAGCTTAGAGACGGGGGGGCGTAATACGCAGTATTTT.

The rearrangement links TRBV5-1 to TRBJ1-1; D remains unclear. Trimming removed 4 bases from V and 7 bases from J, with 23 bases in between. The CDR3 covers 16 residues. Germline V gene sequence: CDR1 SGHRS, CDR2 YFSETQ. The CDR3 region has the DNA TGCGCCAGCAGCCCATCAGGTGGGTTTGACCTTTATGAAGCTTTCTTT. Its protein is CASSPSGGFDLYEAFF.

The V call is TRBV4-3, the J call TRBJ2-7, with TRBD1 matching over 10 bases. Germline CDR1 reads LGHNA; CDR2 reads YSLEER. This CDR3 has 14 amino acids. The ends lost 4 bases at V and 4 bases at J; junction bases unmatched: 4. CDR3 residues: CASSPRQGAYEQYF. CDR3 nucleotide sequence: TGCGCCAGCAGCCCAAGACAGGGGGCGTACGAGCAGTACTTC.

The V call is TRBV2, the J call TRBJ2-7, with no clear D. V gave up 8 bases and J gave up 3 bases, with 8 bases separating them. Germline CDR1 reads SNHLY; CDR2 reads FYNNEI. This CDR3 comprises 11 residues. CDR3 sequence (DNA): TGTGCCAGCCATGACGGCTACGAGCAGTACTTC. It is translated as CASHDGYEQYF. The full variable domain, rest sourced from reference TRBV2 and TRBJ2-7, is EPEVTQTPSHQVTQMGQEVILRCVPISNHLYFYWYRQILGQKVEFLVSFYNNEISEKSEIFDDQFSVERPDGSNFTLKIRSTKLEDSAMYFCASHDGYEQYFGPGTRLTVT.

This clone showed up just a few times. The chain couples TRBV7-6 to TRBJ1-6; D unclear. CDR3 size: 13 residues. Between the trimmed V and J ends, which lost 3 bases and 6 bases, there was a span of 6 bases. CDR1 is SGHVS and CDR2 is FNYEAQ in the germline V gene. This chain's CDR3 is CASSLGSNSPLHF. The CDR3 nucleotides read TGTGCCAGCAGCTTGGGCAGTAATTCACCCCTCCACTTT.